The clone carrying this T cell receptor beta chain was detected a few times. The germline CDR1 and CDR2 sequences are SQVTM and ANQGSEA. The CDR3 consists of 14 residues. Unmatched junction bases numbered 3, after V lost 0 bases and J lost 2 bases. Multiplex PCR with BIOMED2 TRB-A/B primer pools amplified TRB rearrangements. TCRdb passed the multiplex PCR reads through MiXCR, listing each CDR3 protein once. The table has 22,000 or so distinct CDR3 sequences, around 30% seen once. Blood genomic DNA input for TRB amplification was about 240-550 ng. This sample was taken from a study of T and B cells in COVID-19 patients. Overall study context: COVID-19 patients gave peripheral blood either during active infection or after recovery. Median age was about 30 years in the recovered cohort and 67 years in the active-infection cohort.

The sequence came from a human donor who had recovered from COVID-19. The source material was blood. The chain recombines TRBV29-1 with TRBJ1-1, with TRBD1 identical over 7 bases. CDR3 protein: CSVEDWDRNTEAFF. In DNA form, the CDR3 reads TGCAGCGTTGAAGATTGGGACAGAAACACTGAAGCTTTCTTT.